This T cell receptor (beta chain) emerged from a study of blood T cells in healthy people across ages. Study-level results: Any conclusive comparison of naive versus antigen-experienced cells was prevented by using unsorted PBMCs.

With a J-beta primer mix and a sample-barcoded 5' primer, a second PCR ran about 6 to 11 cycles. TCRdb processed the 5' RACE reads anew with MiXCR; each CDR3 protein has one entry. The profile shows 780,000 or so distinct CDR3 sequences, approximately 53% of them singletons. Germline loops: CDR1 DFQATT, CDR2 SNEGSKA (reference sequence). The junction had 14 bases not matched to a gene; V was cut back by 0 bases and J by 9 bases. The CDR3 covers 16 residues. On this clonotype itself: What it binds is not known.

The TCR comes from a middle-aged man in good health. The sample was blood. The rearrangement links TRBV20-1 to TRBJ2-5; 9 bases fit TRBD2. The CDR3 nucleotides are TGCAGTGCTAGAGACGCTAGCGGGGCAATCCAGGAGGCCCAGTACTTC. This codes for CSARDASGAIQEAQYF.